This T cell receptor beta chain is drawn from a study of T cells in Graves' hyperthyroidism and ophthalmopathy. This clonotype was found a few times. The antigen remains undetermined. Ophthalmopathy patients had Clinical Activity Score at least 3, NOSPECS grade at least 4, duration under 3 months. General study points: A model of 13 V-J features distinguished ophthalmopathy from stable hyperthyroidism. The model identified upcoming ophthalmopathy a median about 7.1 months ahead of onset. In blood, most of the thyroid clonotypes expanded above 0.001 were also present.

The ends lost 3 bases at V and 7 bases at J; junction bases unmatched: 7. Germline values: CDR1 SGHTS, CDR2 YDEGEE. The CDR3 length is 13 residues. Amplification of TCR beta CDR3 regions used RNA as the template. The TCR CDR3 first-round RT-PCR relied on the HTBI primer set. TCRdb re-called the multiplex PCR reads with MiXCR, one entry per CDR3 protein. The sample yields about 640,000 distinct CDR3 sequences, around 20% seen once. Material: blood. The chain recombines TRBV5-8 with TRBJ2-7; 7 nucleotides align to TRBD1. This receptor was taken from a man aged 25-40 years with Graves' ophthalmopathy. The DNA of the CDR3 is TGTGCCAGCAGCTATCGACAGGGCGGGGAGCAGTACTTC. Translated: CASSYRQGGEQYF. Full variable domain (rest looked up from reference TRBV5-8 and TRBJ2-7): EAGVTQSPTHLIKTRGQQATLRCSPISGHTSVYWYQQALGLGLQFLLWYDEGEERNRGNFPPRFSGRQFPNYSSELNVNALELEDSALYLCASSYRQGGEQYFGPGTRLTVT.